Below, 27 T cell receptor beta chains from the same sample are listed, as sequenced in a study of blood T cell repertoires in COVID-19. This table comes from immunoSEQ multiplex PCR, and its TCRdb copy is limited to in-frame clones, with some not included. This sample has roughly 200,000 clones; roughly three quarters occur once, and the top ten carry around 7.9%. The sample comprised peripheral blood. These receptors all stem from a woman aged 50 to 60 with active or convalescent COVID-19.

CDR3 sequence (DNA): TGTGCCAGCAGCCCTTTTTCAGCAGAGGGAAACACTGAAGCTTTCTTT. Translating it yields CASSPFSAEGNTEAFF. The chain couples TRBV14 to TRBJ1-1; D is ambiguous. This CDR3 has 16 amino acids. V gave up 4 bases and J gave up 2 bases, with 17 bases separating them. From germline, CDR1 is SGHDN and CDR2 FVKESK.

The chain carries TRBV6-5 and TRBJ2-1; D ambiguous. Germline V gene lookup returns CDR1 MNHEY and CDR2 SVGAGI. Between the trimmed V and J ends, which lost 6 bases and 8 bases, there was a span of 20 bases. The CDR3 spans 15 residues. The CDR3 loop is CASSSTWLLRDEQFF. Written as DNA, the CDR3 is TGTGCCAGCAGCTCCACGTGGCTCCTTCGTGATGAGCAGTTCTTC.

The J gene is TRBJ1-1, the V gene TRBV20-1; possibly TRBD1 for D (5 bases). The V end was cut by 6 bases, the J end by 8 bases, with 13 bases between. Germline assignment: CDR1 DFQATT and CDR2 SNEGSKA (reference sequence). CDR3 size: 11 residues. CDR3 region: CSAVRQREAFF. Here the CDR3 DNA reads TGCAGTGCCGTAAGACAGAGAGAAGCTTTCTTT.

For the CDR3, the DNA is TGTGCCAGCACTACACGGGGGTCTAGCAATGAGCAGTTCTTC. This codes for CASTTRGSSNEQFF. The rearrangement joins TRBV7-9 to TRBJ2-1; tentatively, D is TRBD2 (6 bases). The CDR3 consists of 14 residues. The germline CDR1 and CDR2 sequences are SEHNR and FQNEAQ (reference sequence). The V end lost 7 bases, the J end lost 6 bases, and 16 bases lay between the germline ends. The complete variable domain, with remaining parts taken from reference TRBV7-9 and TRBJ2-1, reads DTGVSQNPRHKITKRGQNVTFRCDPISEHNRLYWYRQTLGQGPEFLTYFQNEAQLEKSRLLSDRFSAERPKGSFSTLEIQRTEQGDSAMYLCASTTRGSSNEQFFGPGTRLTVL.

This clone was seen once. The chain combines TRBV6-6 with TRBJ1-5; D is perhaps TRBD1 (5 bases). CDR3 length: 16 amino acids. Per germline, CDR1 MNHNY and CDR2 SVGAGI (reference sequence). The ends were cut back, 2 bases at V and 4 bases at J, with 15 bases in the middle. The CDR3 sequence: CASSYQTRQKNQPQHF. The DNA of the CDR3 is TGTGCCAGCAGTTACCAAACCCGACAGAAAAATCAGCCCCAGCATTTT.

The chain has TRBV5-6 and TRBJ2-3, with D possibly matching TRBD2 (5 bases). Looked up from germline, CDR1 is SGHDT and CDR2 is YYEEEE. V was trimmed by 1 base and J by 6 bases, leaving 9 bases between them. CDR3 length: 13 residues. The chain's CDR3 is CASSLLRADTQYF. CDR3 in DNA: TGTGCCAGCAGCTTGCTGAGGGCCGATACGCAGTATTTT.

The J gene is TRBJ2-3, the V gene TRBV7-6, with D maybe TRBD2 (6 bases). Trimming stripped 1 base from V and 3 bases from J, with 26 bases between. The CDR3 spans 20 residues. Germline loops: CDR1 SGHVS, CDR2 FNYEAQ. The CDR3 sequence: CASSLGYAGRSQVGTDTQYF. The DNA for the CDR3 is TGTGCCAGCAGCTTAGGTTATGCGGGAAGGTCCCAAGTCGGGACAGATACGCAGTATTTT.

This clone was counted only a few times. The V and J genes are TRBV7-2 and TRBJ1-2, with 9 bases identical to TRBD1. The germline V gene has CDR1 SGHTA and CDR2 FQGNSA. The CDR3 spans 15 residues. The V and J ends lost 4 bases and 7 bases, in that order; junction bases with no gene match: 10. The CDR3 is CASSSRQGVPTGYTF. DNA of the CDR3: TGTGCCAGCAGCTCTCGACAGGGGGTTCCTACTGGCTACACCTTC.

The chain has TRBV14 and TRBJ1-1; TRBD1 aligns across 7 bases. Germline V gives CDR1 SGHDN, CDR2 FVKESK. V lost 3 bases and J lost 8; bases outside the gene matches: 6. This CDR3 contains 13 residues. CDR3: CASSQRDSTEAFF. The CDR3 nucleotides read TGTGCCAGCAGCCAGCGGGACAGTACGGAAGCTTTCTTT.

The chain uses TRBV2 and TRBJ2-2; D is unresolved. Trimming shortened V by 4 bases and J by 6 bases, and 9 bases separated the two germline ends. CDR1 is SNHLY and CDR2 is FYNNEI in the germline V gene. The CDR3 runs to 13 residues. For the CDR3, the DNA is TGTGCCAGCAGTGCTCTAGTAGCCGGGGAGCTGTTTTTT. This encodes CASSALVAGELFF.

J is TRBJ2-5 and V is TRBV10-1; TRBD2 aligns across 11 bases. The CDR3 consists of 12 residues. Losses at the gene ends were 7 bases for V and 7 bases for J; bases not matched to a gene: 2. Germline assignment: CDR1 WNHNN and CDR2 SYGVQD (reference sequence). CDR3 residues: CASNGLAGTQYF. The CDR3 DNA is TGCGCCAGCAATGGACTAGCGGGGACCCAGTACTTC.

V gene TRBV28 combines with J gene TRBJ2-3; TRBD2 matches at 8 bases. Germline V CDR1 and CDR2: MDHEN, SYDVKM. There are 15 residues in the CDR3. V was clipped by 7 bases and J by 3 bases; unmatched bases: 9. As DNA, the CDR3 is TGTGCCAGCAACCTTAGCGGGATCGGGACAGATACGCAGTATTTT. Translated, it gives CASNLSGIGTDTQYF.

This clone was observed many times. V gene TRBV5-6 combines with J gene TRBJ1-2; D perhaps matches TRBD1 (6 bases). Per the germline V gene, CDR1 is SGHDT and CDR2 is YYEEEE. Trimming shortened V by 3 bases and J by 2 bases, and 14 bases separated the two germline ends. The CDR3 has 15 residues. The CDR3 protein is CASSSFVQGNYGYTF. Written as DNA, the CDR3 is TGTGCCAGCAGCTCCTTCGTACAGGGAAACTATGGCTACACCTTC.

This chain uses TRBV9 with TRBJ1-3; D is unclear. V lost 3 bases and J 0 bases, leaving 10 bases between the germline ends. Looked up from germline, CDR1 is SGDLS and CDR2 is YYNGEE. The CDR3 totals 15 residues. CDR3 in DNA: TGTGCCAGCAGCGCCCTCGACAACTCTGGAAACACCATATATTTT. It yields the protein CASSALDNSGNTIYF.

The V gene is TRBV28, the J gene TRBJ1-1, with D tentatively TRBD1 (5 bases). The V gene's germline CDR1 is MDHEN and CDR2 SYDVKM. This CDR3 contains 13 residues. Trimming shortened V by 4 bases and J by 3 bases, and 9 bases separated the two germline ends. Here the CDR3 reads CASSSRAYTEAFF. CDR3 nucleotides: TGTGCCAGCAGTTCCAGGGCCTACACTGAAGCTTTCTTT.

V is TRBV9 and J is TRBJ2-7, with TRBD2 identical over 10 bases. Trimming removed 2 bases from V and 5 bases from J; junction bases left unmatched: 4. Germline CDR1 SGDLS, CDR2 YYNGEE. The CDR3 extends over 14 amino acids. In nucleotides, the CDR3 is TGTGCCAGCAGCGTCAATAGCGGGAGGCACGAGCAGTACTTC. Its protein product is CASSVNSGRHEQYF.

The count of this clone is one. The V gene is TRBV9, the J gene TRBJ2-5, with 9 bases matching TRBD1. The CDR3 is 16 residues long. The germline V gene has CDR1 SGDLS and CDR2 YYNGEE. V trimming: 3 bases; J trimming: 5 bases; junction bases outside the gene matches: 11. In nucleotides, the CDR3 is TGTGCCAGCAGCGCGGCCGACAGGGGGATTCTGGAGACCCAGTACTTC. Translated, it gives CASSAADRGILETQYF.

The chain carries TRBV27 and TRBJ2-4, with TRBD1 matching 7 bases. This CDR3 has 16 amino acids. Losses at the gene ends were 6 bases for V and 0 bases for J; bases not matched to a gene: 8. Germline CDR1 is MNHEY and CDR2 is SMNVEV (reference sequence). The CDR3 coding sequence is TGTGCCAGCAGAGATACAGGGGTTTTAGCCAAAAACATTCAGTACTTC. This translates into CASRDTGVLAKNIQYF.

For this clone: In the same sample, other DNA sequences code for this CDR3. The genes are TRBV9 and TRBJ2-2; no reliable D call. V lost 0 bases, J lost 0 bases, and 9 bases lay in between. Germline CDR1 SGDLS, CDR2 YYNGEE. This CDR3 contains 16 residues. This CDR3 is CASSVGGGANTGELFF. In DNA, the CDR3 is TGTGCCAGCAGCGTAGGAGGCGGCGCGAACACCGGGGAGCTGTTTTTT.

This chain uses TRBV5-4 with TRBJ2-7; 12 bases map to TRBD2. This CDR3 is built from 15 residues. The V gene's germline CDR1 is SGHNT and CDR2 YYREEE (reference sequence). The J segment lost 7 bases and the V segment lost 6 bases, leaving 11 bases of the junction unmatched. CDR3 sequence (DNA): TGTGCCAGCATGATATGGACTAGCGGGGTTAGTGAGCAGTACTTC. Encoded protein: CASMIWTSGVSEQYF.

Remarks on this clone: Other nucleotide sequences from this sample produce the same CDR3. The chain carries TRBV5-1 and TRBJ2-1; TRBD1 aligns across 7 bases. Germline CDR1 reads SGHRS; CDR2 reads YFSETQ. V shed 0 bases, J shed 0 bases, and the junction held 0 bases outside the gene matches. CDR3 size: 15 residues. The CDR3 DNA reads TGCGCCAGCAGCTTGGGACAGGGCTCCTACAATGAGCAGTTCTTC. Translation: CASSLGQGSYNEQFF.

This chain links TRBV3-1 (or the pseudogene TRBV3-2) with TRBJ2-5, with 8 nucleotides matching TRBD2. After removal of 4 bases from V and 4 bases from J, the junction contained 17 bases not matched to a gene. In germline, CDR1 is LGHDT, CDR2 YNNKEL (reference sequence). The CDR3 length is 18 residues. The CDR3 is CASSPRVSGAPWGETQYF. The CDR3 region has the DNA TGTGCCAGCAGCCCCCGTGTTAGCGGGGCCCCCTGGGGAGAGACCCAGTACTTC.

The chain recombines TRBV3-1 (or the pseudogene TRBV3-2) with TRBJ2-1, with 7 bases matching TRBD1. This CDR3 comprises 15 residues. After removal of 7 bases from V and 4 bases from J, the junction contained 10 bases not matched to a gene. Germline V gene sequence: CDR1 LGHDT, CDR2 YNNKEL (reference sequence). The CDR3 region has the DNA TGTGCCAGCACCGAGGGGGCCCCTTCATACAATGAGCAGTTCTTC. This sequence encodes CASTEGAPSYNEQFF.

The V gene is TRBV24-1, the J gene TRBJ1-6, with TRBD1 matching 11 bases. The CDR3 runs to 20 residues. Germline CDR1 is KGHDR and CDR2 is SFDVKD. With 4 bases clipped from V and 6 bases from J, the junction kept 16 bases outside the gene matches. The chain's CDR3 is CATSELTGTGGLFSNSPLHF. CDR3 nucleotides: TGTGCCACCAGTGAACTCACCGGGACAGGGGGATTGTTTAGTAATTCACCCCTCCACTTT.

This clone appeared a single time. The chain couples TRBV19 to TRBJ1-3; D may be TRBD1 (6 bases). V lost 6 bases to trimming and J lost 0 bases, with 12 bases between them. CDR3 size: 15 residues. Germline CDR1 LNHDA, CDR2 SQIVND (reference sequence). The CDR3 sequence: CASRKDRSSGNTIYF. Here the CDR3 DNA reads TGTGCCAGTAGAAAGGACAGAAGCTCTGGAAACACCATATATTTT.

The chain carries TRBV13 and TRBJ2-1, with a possible D match to TRBD1 (6 bases). This CDR3 comprises 14 residues. Germline lookup yields CDR1 PRHDT and CDR2 FYEKMQ (reference sequence). The ends were cut back, 4 bases at V and 6 bases at J, with 13 bases in the middle. CDR3 region: CASSYSDRTNEQFF. For the CDR3, the DNA is TGTGCCAGCAGCTACTCGGACAGAACCAATGAGCAGTTCTTC.

This chain joins TRBV9 and TRBJ2-7; TRBD1 matches 8 bases. The CDR3 length is 15 residues. Germline V CDR1 and CDR2: SGDLS, YYNGEE. V dropped 0 bases and J dropped 2; count of bases not matched to a gene: 4. The CDR3 protein is CASSVGTGNAYEQYF. The CDR3 nucleotides read TGTGCCAGCAGCGTAGGGACAGGGAACGCCTACGAGCAGTACTTC.